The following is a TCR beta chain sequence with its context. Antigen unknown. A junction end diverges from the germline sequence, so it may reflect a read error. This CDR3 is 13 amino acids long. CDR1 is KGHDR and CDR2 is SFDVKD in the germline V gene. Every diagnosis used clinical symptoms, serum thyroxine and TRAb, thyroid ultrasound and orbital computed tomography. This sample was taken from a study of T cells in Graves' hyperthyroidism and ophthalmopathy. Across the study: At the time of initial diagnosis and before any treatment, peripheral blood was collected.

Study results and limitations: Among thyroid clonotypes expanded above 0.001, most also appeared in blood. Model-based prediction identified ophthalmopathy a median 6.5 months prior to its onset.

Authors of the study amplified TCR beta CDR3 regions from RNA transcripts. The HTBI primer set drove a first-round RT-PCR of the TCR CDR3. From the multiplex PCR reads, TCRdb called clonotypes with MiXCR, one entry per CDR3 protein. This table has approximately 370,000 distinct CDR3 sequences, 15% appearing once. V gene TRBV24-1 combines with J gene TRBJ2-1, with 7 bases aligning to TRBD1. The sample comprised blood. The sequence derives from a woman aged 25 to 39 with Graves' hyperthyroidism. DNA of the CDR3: TGTGCCGCCAGTGATGGTGAGACAGGGTCATCGTTCTTC. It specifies CAASDGETGSSFF.